These 18 T cell receptor beta chains were all obtained from the same sample, sequenced in a study of T cell responses to AZD1222 COVID-19 vaccine. Generated by immunoSEQ multiplex PCR, the TCRdb table keeps only in-frame clones and is missing some. The table lists 95,000 to 150,000 clones, roughly 90% of them singletons, with approximately 1.1% in the top ten. The specimen comprised peripheral blood, sampled on day 0 of AZD1222 vaccination. Every receptor here comes from an adult in good health.

As for this clone: Other nucleotide sequences in the sample specify the same CDR3. This chain joins TRBV19 and TRBJ1-1, with 7 bases identical to TRBD1. The CDR3 covers 14 residues. The V gene end was trimmed by 2 bases and the J gene end by 1 base; junction bases not matched to a gene: 1. Germline CDR1 LNHDA, CDR2 SQIVND (reference sequence). The CDR3, as DNA: TGTGCCAGTAGTATACGGACAGGGAACACTGAAGCTTTCTTT. This gives the protein CASSIRTGNTEAFF. The full variable domain, completed using reference TRBV19 and TRBJ1-1, is DGGITQSPKYLFRKEGQNVTLSCEQNLNHDAMYWYRQDPGQGLRLIYYSQIVNDFQKGDIAEGYSVSREKKESFPLTVTSAQKNPTAFYLCASSIRTGNTEAFFGQGTRLTVV.

The count of this clone is one. This chain connects TRBV7-8 to TRBJ1-1; D possibly corresponds to TRBD1 (5 bases). The CDR3 covers 16 residues. The V gene lost 4 bases and the J gene lost 1 base, with 16 bases spanning the gap. Germline lookup yields CDR1 SGHVS and CDR2 FQNEAQ. The CDR3 DNA reads as TGTGCCAGCAGCTCAAACCGGGACCTTTCGAACACTGAAGCTTTCTTT. This codes for CASSSNRDLSNTEAFF. The variable domain in full, completed from reference TRBV7-8 and TRBJ1-1, reads GAGVSQSPRYKVAKRGQDVALRCDPISGHVSLFWYQQALGQGPEFLTYFQNEAQLDKSGLPSDRFFAERPEGSVSTLKIQRTQQEDSAVYLCASSSNRDLSNTEAFFGQGTRLTVV.

V gene TRBV10-3 combines with J gene TRBJ2-3; 14 positions match TRBD2. The CDR3 runs 17 residues. Per germline, CDR1 ENHRY and CDR2 SYGVKD. V dropped 6 bases and J dropped 6; count of bases not matched to a gene: 11. For the CDR3, the DNA is TGTGCCATCAGCCGGCCGACTAGCGGGAGGGCCGGGGATACGCAGTATTTT. Translation gives CAISRPTSGRAGDTQYF.

V is TRBV21-1 and J is TRBJ2-7; TRBD2, the table's D call, lacks a check against the DNA. TRBV21-1 is designated a pseudogene. This CDR3 has 15 amino acids. The CDR3 reads CASSKVRVYSYEQYF. Here the CDR3 DNA reads TGTGCCAGCAGCAAAGTACGGGTCTACTCCTACGAGCAGTACTTC.

The chain employs TRBV9 and TRBJ1-3; tentatively, D is TRBD1 (6 bases). CDR1 is SGDLS and CDR2 is YYNGEE in the germline V gene. This CDR3 has 16 amino acids. The germline V and J ends were trimmed by 2 bases and 3 bases, with 15 bases remaining between them. The CDR3 spells CASSVAWGAGGNTIYF. The DNA of the CDR3 is TGTGCCAGCAGCGTTGCTTGGGGGGCGGGTGGAAACACCATATATTTT.

The chain is built from TRBV6-2 or TRBV6-3 and TRBJ1-5, with D hard to call. The length of the CDR3 is 14 residues. Per the germline V gene, CDR1 is MNHEY and CDR2 is SVGEGT. The V end was cut by 6 bases, the J end by 6 bases, with 15 bases between. This CDR3 reads CASRPRREVQPQHF. DNA for the CDR3: TGTGCCAGCAGGCCTCGGAGGGAGGTTCAGCCCCAGCATTTT.

The chain links TRBV28 to TRBJ1-1, with 7 bases aligning to TRBD1. Germline V gene data show CDR1 as MDHEN and CDR2 as SYDVKM. This CDR3 has 13 residues. With 2 bases clipped from V and 6 bases from J, the junction kept 3 bases outside the gene matches. CDR3 DNA sequence: TGTGCCAGCAGTTTAACAGGGGTCGCTGAAGCTTTCTTT. Protein: CASSLTGVAEAFF.

CDR3 DNA: TGTGCCAGCAGTGATGACGGGGGGCCTGAAAAACTGTTTTTT. This translates into CASSDDGGPEKLFF. The chain couples TRBV6-1 to TRBJ1-4, with D possibly TRBD1 on 6 matching bases. This CDR3 has 14 amino acids. Germline assignment: CDR1 MNHNS and CDR2 SASEGT. V was cut by 3 bases and J by 7 bases, with 12 bases left in between.

The rearrangement uses TRBV19 and TRBJ2-1; 9 bases are shared with TRBD2. This CDR3 is 14 amino acids long. V shed 5 bases, J shed 4 bases, and the junction held 3 bases outside the gene matches. Germline V lookup: CDR1 LNHDA, CDR2 SQIVND (reference sequence). In DNA form, the CDR3 reads TGTGCCAGTAGTTCTAGCGGGATTTACAATGAGCAGTTCTTC. Its translation: CASSSSGIYNEQFF. The whole variable domain, remainder taken from reference TRBV19 and TRBJ2-1, is DGGITQSPKYLFRKEGQNVTLSCEQNLNHDAMYWYRQDPGQGLRLIYYSQIVNDFQKGDIAEGYSVSREKKESFPLTVTSAQKNPTAFYLCASSSSGIYNEQFFGPGTRLTVL.

The chain joins TRBV3-1 (or the pseudogene TRBV3-2) to TRBJ2-2; D tentatively fits TRBD1 or TRBD2 (5 bases each). Germline-derived CDR1 and CDR2 are LGHDT and YNNKEL (reference sequence). The CDR3 is made up of 16 amino acids. Trimming cost V 4 bases and J 5 bases, with 17 bases left between them. The CDR3 bases are TGTGCCAGCAGCCTCCCCCCGGGACCTCTGACCGGGGAGCTGTTTTTT. Translated: CASSLPPGPLTGELFF.

The chain couples TRBV28 to TRBJ1-1; D is perhaps TRBD1 (5 bases). Germline CDR1 and CDR2: MDHEN and SYDVKM. V was cut by 3 bases and J by 0 bases, with 14 bases left in between. There are 16 residues in the CDR3. The DNA of the CDR3 is TGTGCCAGCAGTTTGGGGAAGGGGACGATGAACACTGAAGCTTTCTTT. Translation: CASSLGKGTMNTEAFF.

The chain uses TRBV2 and TRBJ2-1; tentative D call: TRBD2 (6 bases). In germline, CDR1 is SNHLY, CDR2 FYNNEI. This CDR3 contains 14 residues. V gave up 6 bases and J gave up 6 bases, with 15 bases separating them. The CDR3 protein is CASSLSGGGNEQFF. Here the CDR3 DNA reads TGTGCCAGCAGCCTGAGTGGGGGAGGCAATGAGCAGTTCTTC.

This rearrangement joins TRBV18 to TRBJ2-2; a weak D match, TRBD2 (5 bases). Trimming removed 2 bases from V and 3 bases from J, with 10 bases in between. The CDR3 spans 15 residues. CDR1 is KGHSH and CDR2 is LQKENI in the germline V gene. The CDR3 DNA reads TGTGCCAGCTCACCAAACTCCGGGGACACCGGGGAGCTGTTTTTT. Translating it yields CASSPNSGDTGELFF.

The CDR3 DNA reads as TGTGCCAGCAGCCCCTCAGGGGGAGGGACTGAAGCTTTCTTT. It codes for CASSPSGGGTEAFF. The chain joins TRBV7-3 to TRBJ1-1, with 7 bases identical to TRBD1. Germline V gene lookup returns CDR1 SGHTA and CDR2 FQGTGA. Trimming took 5 bases from V and 5 from J; bases not matched to a gene: 8. This CDR3 is 14 amino acids long.

This clone was recorded once. This rearrangement joins TRBV11-2 to TRBJ2-4; D might be TRBD1 (5 bases). This CDR3 region has 15 residues. V was cut by 0 bases and J by 3 bases, with 9 bases left in between. The germline gives CDR1 SGHAT, CDR2 FQNNGV. CDR3 sequence (DNA): TGTGCCAGCAGCTTAGAAGCAGGGCACAAAAACATTCAGTACTTC. Protein: CASSLEAGHKNIQYF.

This sequence joins TRBV5-4 and TRBJ2-3; 8 nucleotides line up with TRBD2. This CDR3 has 16 residues. Germline trimming cut 4 bases from V and 0 bases from J; bases unmatched to any gene: 7. Germline assignment: CDR1 SGHNT and CDR2 YYREEE (reference sequence). Written as DNA, the CDR3 is TGTGCCAGCAGCCCCCCCGGGACTAGGAGCACAGATACGCAGTATTTT. Translation: CASSPPGTRSTDTQYF.

The chain joins TRBV10-3 to TRBJ2-2; 8 bases align to TRBD2. The V segment lost 0 bases and the J segment 6 bases; nucleotides outside the gene matches: 6. Germline assignment: CDR1 ENHRY and CDR2 SYGVKD. The CDR3 loop spans 16 amino acids. CDR3: CAISESAGGGPGELFF. CDR3 nucleotide sequence: TGTGCCATCAGTGAGTCGGCGGGAGGAGGGCCCGGGGAGCTGTTTTTT.

This chain uses TRBV2 with TRBJ1-5; no definite D call. This CDR3 is 14 amino acids long. V gave up 6 bases and J gave up 3 bases, with 12 bases separating them. Germline V gene sequence: CDR1 SNHLY, CDR2 FYNNEI. CDR3 sequence reads: CASRRSVYNQPQHF. DNA of the CDR3: TGTGCCAGCAGAAGGTCCGTTTACAATCAGCCCCAGCATTTT.